The clone carrying this TCR beta chain was picked up one time. What it recognizes is unknown. The record originates from a study of chemoradiotherapy in HPV16-positive cancers. Here immunoSEQ multiplex PCR was the method, and the copy in TCRdb shows in-frame clones only, minus some. The sample records some 21,000 clones, 87% being singletons. The germline gives CDR1 SEHNR, CDR2 FQNEAQ (reference sequence). This CDR3 contains 12 residues. Between the trimmed V and J ends, which lost 5 bases and 5 bases, there was a span of 9 bases. Study observations and caveats: Candidate HPV-specific clones and E7-related TCR motifs grew in tumor during treatment. Functional assays defining HPV-specific T cells used only a couple of HPV16-positive patients.

The sample consisted of blood, taken from a patient who underwent chemoradiotherapy. The rearrangement uses TRBV7-9 and TRBJ1-1; tentatively, D is TRBD1 (6 bases). The sequence was collected from a human donor with HPV-associated anogenital cancer. The CDR3 sequence: CASSDRITEAFF. CDR3 sequence (DNA): TGTGCCAGCAGCGACAGGATAACTGAAGCTTTCTTT. Full variable domain (outside the CDR3, taken from reference TRBV7-9 and TRBJ1-1): DTGVSQNPRHKITKRGQNVTFRCDPISEHNRLYWYRQTLGQGPEFLTYFQNEAQLEKSRLLSDRFSAERPKGSFSTLEIQRTEQGDSAMYLCASSDRITEAFFGQGTRLTVV.